This is a list of T cell receptor beta chains from one sample in a study of blood T cell repertoires in COVID-19. Method: immunoSEQ multiplex PCR; TCRdb's copy keeps in-frame clones and lacks some. The sample lists 220,000 or so clones, approximately 90% occurring once. The source material was peripheral blood. The receptors come from a man between 60 and 70 years old with COVID-19, enrolled during active disease. Each CDR3 is given with its conserved first and last residue. A D gene is named only where the DNA matches it firmly. Some rows have no size entry. The others give once, few or many, or a class for an expanded clone.

v_call	d_call	clone_size	j_call	cdr3_nt	cdr3_aa
TRBV7-8	TRBD1	.	TRBJ2-7	TGTGCCAGCAGCTCGAGACAGGGTGGGGGCGAGCAGTACTTC	CASSSRQGGGEQYF
TRBV11-1	.	.	TRBJ2-1	TGTGCCAGCAGCTTAGTTCCAGGGGCTGGTGAGCAGTTCTTC	CASSLVPGAGEQFF
TRBV4-1	.	.	TRBJ1-4	TGCGCCAGCAGCCAAGATGTGGCGGGGGCTGGTGAAAAACTGTTTTTT	CASSQDVAGAGEKLFF
TRBV3-1/TRBV3-2	.	.	TRBJ1-3	TGTGCCAGCAGCCAGTCCGCCGGTTCTGGAAACACCATATATTTT	CASSQSAGSGNTIYF
TRBV24-1	TRBD2	once	TRBJ2-1	TGTGCCACCAGTCCAACTAGCGGACCCAATGAGCAGTTCTTC	CATSPTSGPNEQFF
TRBV12-5	.	.	TRBJ1-2	TGTGCTAGTGGGGCCTCTGCTAACTATGGCTACACCTTC	CASGASANYGYTF
TRBV6-2/TRBV6-3	TRBD1	.	TRBJ1-5	TGTGCCAGCAGTTTTAGACAGGGGCCCAATCAGCCCCAGCATTTT	CASSFRQGPNQPQHF
TRBV19	.	.	TRBJ2-1	TGTGCCAGTAGCCGGGACTCCCGAAGCTCCTACAATGAGCAGTTCTTC	CASSRDSRSSYNEQFF
TRBV30	TRBD1	few	TRBJ2-1	TGTGCCTGGAGTCGACAGGGGGAGGGCCAGTTCTTC	CAWSRQGEGQFF
TRBV27	.	.	TRBJ1-1	TGTGCCAGCAGTTTGTATAGGGGGAACACTGAAGCTTTCTTT	CASSLYRGNTEAFF
TRBV28	.	.	TRBJ2-5	TGTGCCAGCAGGGACAACTTGCCAGGGGAGACCCAGTACTTC	CASRDNLPGETQYF
TRBV4-1	TRBD1	.	TRBJ1-2	TGCGCCAGCAGCCCGGGCACCACAGGGGGCTATGGCTACACCTTC	CASSPGTTGGYGYTF
TRBV5-1	TRBD1	.	TRBJ1-1	TGCGCCAGTCATCGGACAGGGTCCCGCACTGAAGCTTTCTTT	CASHRTGSRTEAFF
TRBV6-2/TRBV6-3	TRBD2	.	TRBJ2-3	TGTGCCAGCAGTTCAAAACGGGCTAGCGGGAGAAGCACAGATACGCAGTATTTT	CASSSKRASGRSTDTQYF
TRBV29-1	.	once	TRBJ1-1	TGCAGCGTGCTAAACCAGCTCGTGAGGGACACTGAAGCTTTCTTT	CSVLNQLVRDTEAFF
TRBV28	TRBD1	.	TRBJ1-3	TGTGCCAGCAGTGAGGGACAGACTTACTCTGGAAACACCATATATTTT	CASSEGQTYSGNTIYF
TRBV10-3	.	.	TRBJ1-1	TGTGCCATCAGTCCCGGGACTCCCTATGAAGCTTTCTTT	CAISPGTPYEAFF
TRBV7-3	.	.	TRBJ2-3	TGTGCCAGCAGCTTAAGTGGGGGGATCACAGATACGCAGTATTTT	CASSLSGGITDTQYF
TRBV28	TRBD1	.	TRBJ2-7	TGTGCCAGCAGTTCGGGACAGGTTCCCTACGAGCAGTACTTC	CASSSGQVPYEQYF
TRBV5-1	.	.	TRBJ2-1	TGCGCCAGCAGCTTGGAAATCAGGCTGACGTATGAGCAGTTCTTC	CASSLEIRLTYEQFF
TRBV11-2	.	.	TRBJ1-2	TGTGCCAGCAGCTTAGACCGGGTTAACTATGGCTACACCTTC	CASSLDRVNYGYTF
TRBV10-3	TRBD1	.	TRBJ2-7	TGTGCCATCACCAGATCAGGGGGCGGTACCTACGAGCAGTACTTC	CAITRSGGGTYEQYF
TRBV7-9	TRBD1	.	TRBJ1-1	TGTGCCAGCAGCTCCTGGACAGGGGCGAGCACTGAAGCTTTCTTT	CASSSWTGASTEAFF
TRBV2	TRBD2	.	TRBJ2-5	TGTGCCAGCAGTGTGGGGACTAGCGGGGGAGGTACGGCCGAGACCCAGTACTTC	CASSVGTSGGGTAETQYF
TRBV19	.	.	TRBJ1-6	TGTGCCAGTAGTACCCGGGAACGGATGAGCTCCTATAATTCACCCCTCCACTTT	CASSTRERMSSYNSPLHF
TRBV2	.	.	TRBJ1-6	TGTGCCAGCAGTGGGGCGGCCAGGGCCTATAATTCACCCCTCCACTTT	CASSGAARAYNSPLHF
TRBV12-3/TRBV12-4	TRBD1	.	TRBJ2-7	TGTGCCAGCAGAGGACAGGGGGCGGTCGAGCAGTACTTC	CASRGQGAVEQYF
TRBV6-5	TRBD1	.	TRBJ1-4	TGTGCCACCCGGACAGGGAATGAAAAACTGTTTTTT	CATRTGNEKLFF
TRBV5-4	TRBD1	.	TRBJ1-4	TGTGCCAGCAGCTTGGCCGGGACAGGACATAATGAAAAACTGTTTTTT	CASSLAGTGHNEKLFF
TRBV6-5	TRBD2	.	TRBJ2-3	TGTGCCAGCAGTTACTCGAGCGGGGGGCGTACAGATACGCAGTATTTT	CASSYSSGGRTDTQYF
TRBV27	TRBD2	.	TRBJ2-7	TGTGCCAGCAGTCCGTTCTCTTACATGGGACTAGCGGGAGGGCCGGAGTACTCCTACGAGCAGTACTTC	CASSPFSYMGLAGGPEYSYEQYF